This T cell receptor (beta chain) was sequenced during a study of T cell repertoires in cytomegalovirus infection (dated by TCRdb to about 2019). Study-wide context: Recently identified HLA-C-restricted CMV epitopes, whose presentation resists viral immunomodulation, were targeted by peptide stimulations together with well-studied HLA-B-restricted epitopes. Donor HLA type was relevant to the analysis, because carriage of CMV infection together with the matching HLA type was indicated by public TCR beta signatures. What the work shows at the level of the full study, not this receptor alone: The ex vivo response was dominated by HLA-C-restricted CMV-specific TCR beta clonotypes, which also provided the single most frequent clonotype in two of eight donors. In both this cohort and an independent roughly 330-donor cohort, the cumulative frequency of public TCR beta family members distinguished carriers of CMV infection plus the relevant HLA type.

There are 13 amino acids in the CDR3, from cysteine to phenylalanine inclusive. Of all the DNA, just the CDR3 is kept, 39 bases in frame from base 1. V trim: 5 bases; J trim: 7 bases; unmatched bases: 6. CDR1 and CDR2, looked up from the germline V gene, are SGHNT and YENEEA. The label giving this sample's treatment or condition can be read as: in vitro stimulation with specific CMV peptide epitopes to enrich CMV-specific T cells. TCRdb records Illumina HiSeq 1500 as the sequencer. TCRdb applied fastp at Q25 and MiXCR to the public reads, then kept only in-frame beta chains. For every CDR3 protein sequence, its rows merge into one entry that carries the most common genes and DNA. For this sample there are approximately 300,000 distinct CDR3 sequences; 25% to 35% appear just once. 20% of the sample belongs to the ten largest clones. The sample holds a few counts of this clonotype. No cognate antigen has been identified for it. No much larger clone is present one base from it, and per-base qualities are unavailable.

This specimen was cultured PBMCs, taken from culture after CMV antigen stimulation. The chain is encoded by TRBV11-3 joined to TRBJ1-2; 8 central bases correspond to TRBD1. This receptor was identified in a human donor in good health (CMV status not recorded). Some clones in this sample may be carry-over from other donors' samples. The nucleotide sequence is given as TGTGCCAGCAGCCAAGACAGGGGAGCTGGCTACACCTTC. It codes for CASSQDRGAGYTF. Extended through the reference TRBV11-3 and TRBJ1-2 proteins, this CDR3 yields the full variable domain: EAGVVQSPRYKIIEKKQPVAFWCNPISGHNTLYWYLQNLGQGPELLIRYENEEAVDDSQLPKDRFSAERLKGVDSTLKIQPAELGDSAVYLCASSQDRGAGYTFGSGTRLTVV.